This T cell receptor (beta chain) derives from a study of cytomegalovirus exposure and HLA in healthy donors. PCR involved 60 Vbeta and 13 Jbeta primers. This table comes from immunoSEQ multiplex PCR, and its TCRdb copy is limited to in-frame clones, with some not included. The sample lists about 61,000 clones, about 90% occurring once. This CDR3 is 11 amino acids long. The V and J ends lost 5 bases and 12 bases, in that order; junction bases with no gene match: 5. CDR1 is SGHTA and CDR2 is FQGNSA in the germline V gene. The clonotype originates from a young man in good health and CMV-seropositive. Source material: PBMCs. This rearrangement joins TRBV7-2 to TRBJ2-7; 9 bases align to TRBD2. The DNA of the CDR3 is TGTGCCAGCAGCCTCGGACTAGCGAGGTACTTC. Protein: CASSLGLARYF.